This paragraph reports one T cell receptor beta chain. Its antigen is undetermined. The data are from a study of cytomegalovirus exposure and HLA in healthy donors. Study-wide results and limits: Cytomegalovirus-associated status was assigned to 150 to 200 TCR beta chains.

V was pared by 5 bases and J by 0 bases, with 15 bases of the junction left unmatched. The germline V gene encodes CDR1 SEHNR and CDR2 FQNEAQ (reference sequence). The CDR3 has 19 residues. Profiled with immunoSEQ multiplex PCR; TCRdb holds only in-frame clones, not every one. The sample records some 250,000 clones, 70% to 90% being singletons. The sample comprised PBMCs. The TCR originated in a woman in her 30s in good health and CMV-seropositive. This chain joins TRBV7-9 and TRBJ1-3, with 8 bases that match TRBD1. CDR3 sequence (DNA): TGTGCCAGCAGCCCCGACAGGGGCTACTTTACCAGCTCTGGAAACACCATATATTTT. Protein sequence: CASSPDRGYFTSSGNTIYF.